A single T cell receptor (beta chain) is shown here with its context. Its specificity is not known. Germline CDR1 SGHTA, CDR2 FQGNSA. V was pared by 1 base and J by 3 bases, with 6 bases between. The CDR3 consists of 14 residues. This sample is drawn from a study of lymphopenia after photon versus proton radiotherapy. Study-wide results and limits: Proton therapy kept repertoires fairly stable, unlike photons, which gained effector/memory cells. In patients who died, overall survival fell as post-nadir TCR diversity dropped more. Only patients who died were analyzed for survival; proton advantage is unproven.

Clones were read by immunoSEQ multiplex PCR, and TCRdb kept only the in-frame ones, dropping some. In the table there are around 25,000 clones, 84% of which are singletons. The gene calls are TRBV7-2 and TRBJ2-2; no definite D call. Sequences were derived from peripheral blood, sampled from a patient treated with photon-based radiotherapy. The TCR was taken from a man aged 40-50 years with gastric cancer. The CDR3 DNA follows: TGTGCCAGCAGCTTAGTGGGTCACACCGGGGAGCTGTTTTTT. Its translation is CASSLVGHTGELFF.